This T cell receptor beta chain was captured by sequencing in a study of OX40 agonist ivuxolimab in advanced cancers. Study results and limitations: Relative to CD4+, CD8+ T cells held more expanded clones on average. At 0.1-3.0 mg/kg, partial responders had clonal expansion among the lowest observed. Doses of 0.1 to 3.0 mg/kg were accompanied by clonal expansion of CD4+ and CD8+ blood T cells by week 6.

Notes on this clone: Its specificity is unknown.

Only in-frame clones appear in the TCRdb table, and some are missing; sequencing was by immunoSEQ multiplex PCR. The sample lists about 26,000 clones; 76% were seen once. Sequencing was performed on CD4+ or CD8+ T cells sorted from blood, taken in a trial of the OX40 agonist ivuxolimab. This clonotype was obtained from an adult with an advanced solid tumor such as melanoma, head and neck, liver or kidney cancer.

The CDR3 DNA follows: TGTGCCAGCAGCGGACAGGGGGGGTGGACTGAAGCTTTCTTT. It specifies CASSGQGGWTEAFF. The genes are TRBV7-2 and TRBJ1-1; 10 bases align to TRBD1. V was clipped by 5 bases and J by 5 bases; unmatched bases: 5. The CDR3 covers 14 residues. Germline V gives CDR1 SGHTA, CDR2 FQGNSA.